This entry is about one T cell receptor beta chain. An end of the junction differs from the germline gene, which may be a read error. These data belong to a study of blood T cell repertoires in COVID-19. Only in-frame clones appear in the TCRdb table, and some are missing; sequencing was by immunoSEQ multiplex PCR. The sample has 30,000 to 40,000 clones; about 87% are singletons. The CDR3 extends over 14 amino acids. CDR1 and CDR2 from the germline V gene are SSHAT and FNYEAQ (reference sequence). The receptor's source is a man aged 55 to 70 with active COVID-19. Sequencing used peripheral blood. The V and J genes are TRBV7-7 and TRBJ2-5; D unclear. The CDR3 loop is CASSSYGEMETQYF. The CDR3 DNA sequence: TGTGCTAGCAGCTCTTATGGTGAGATGGAGACCCAGTACTTC.